The sequence of this T cell receptor beta chain was determined in a study of T cell responses to AZD1222 COVID-19 vaccine. Germline V CDR1 and CDR2: LNHDA, SQIVND (reference sequence). The CDR3 runs to 14 residues. V was pared by 6 bases and J by 2 bases, with 13 bases between. The assay was immunoSEQ multiplex PCR, and TCRdb's table has in-frame clones only and misses some. Of under 200,000 clones listed, roughly 92% are singletons. The TCR comes from an adult who received the MenACWY meningococcal vaccine as a control. The sequenced sample was peripheral blood, obtained 28 days after the second dose of the MenACWY control vaccine. This chain joins TRBV19 and TRBJ1-2, with D hard to call. CDR3 bases: TGTGCCAGTAGAAGAGGATCCCAAAACTATGGCTACACCTTC. Translation gives CASRRGSQNYGYTF.